This T cell receptor beta chain appears in the sequencing data of a study of technical replicates of blood from a handful of donors. Trimming cost V 5 bases and J 6 bases, with 14 bases left between them. Germline lookup yields CDR1 KGHSH and CDR2 LQKENI. This CDR3 comprises 14 residues. Profiling relied on immunoSEQ multiplex PCR, and the TCRdb table lists in-frame clones only, not all of them. The data contain 51,000 or so clones, roughly nine tenths of them singletons. The receptor comes from a human donor in good health. Some clones in this sample may be carry-over from other donors' samples. The sequencing input was PBMCs. The gene calls are TRBV18 and TRBJ1-5, with D possibly matching TRBD1 (6 bases). The CDR3 here is CASSGNRVSQPQHF. CDR3 in DNA: TGTGCCAGCTCAGGCAACAGGGTATCTCAGCCCCAGCATTTT.